What follows are 32 T cell receptor beta chains derived from one specimen sequenced in a study of T cell changes during pregnancy in multiple sclerosis. Method: immunoSEQ multiplex PCR; TCRdb's copy keeps in-frame clones and lacks some. In the table there are some 57,000 clones, about 90% of which are singletons. The specimen comprised CD4+ T cells from peripheral blood mononuclear cells, sampled after pregnancy. The receptors were sampled from a female donor in good health, enrolled as a control in a pregnancy study.

The chain recombines TRBV7-2 with TRBJ1-3; 7 nucleotides match TRBD1. Germline V gene sequence: CDR1 SGHTA, CDR2 FQGNSA. This CDR3 is built from 17 residues. J was trimmed by 0 bases and V by 5 bases; bases with no gene match: 10. As DNA, the CDR3 is TGTGCCAGCAGCCCGAAGATTGACAGGGACTCTGGAAACACCATATATTTT. It encodes CASSPKIDRDSGNTIYF.

V usage is TRBV5-6 and J usage is TRBJ2-3; 9 bases are a match to TRBD2. The J segment lost 1 base and the V segment lost 4 bases, leaving 7 bases of the junction unmatched. The CDR3 has 16 amino acids. Germline assignment: CDR1 SGHDT and CDR2 YYEEEE. Here the CDR3 DNA reads TGTGCCAGCAGCGAAAATAGCGGGGGACGCACAGATACGCAGTATTTT. Protein: CASSENSGGRTDTQYF.

J is TRBJ1-5 and V is TRBV30; 10 bases map to TRBD1. From germline, CDR1 is GTSNPN and CDR2 SVGIG (reference sequence). The CDR3 has 15 residues. V lost 4 bases to trimming and J lost 6 bases; unmatched junction nucleotides: 9. The CDR3 DNA is TGTGCCTGGACCCGGGACAGGGGTCAGGGTCAGCCCCAGCATTTT. This gives the protein CAWTRDRGQGQPQHF.

The V call is TRBV5-8, the J call TRBJ2-1; D is undetermined. Germline V lookup: CDR1 SGHTS, CDR2 YDEGEE. The CDR3 loop spans 18 amino acids. Trimming took off 0 bases at V and 2 bases at J, with 18 bases between the two ends. The CDR3 coding sequence is TGTGCCAGCAGCTTGGTGGGCCAGTTCTTTCTTCCCTACAATGAGCAGTTCTTC. Its protein is CASSLVGQFFLPYNEQFF.

The V call is TRBV9, the J call TRBJ1-5, with D maybe TRBD1 (6 bases). V dropped 0 bases and J dropped 4 bases, with 11 bases sitting between them. Germline CDR1 is SGDLS and CDR2 is YYNGEE. This CDR3 spans 15 amino acids. The CDR3 nucleotides are TGTGCCAGCAGCGTAGGATCTCAGGGGAATCAGCCCCAGCATTTT. This sequence encodes CASSVGSQGNQPQHF.

The V call is TRBV5-4, the J call TRBJ1-1; D is unclear. Trimming stripped 3 bases from V and 4 bases from J, with 10 bases between. CDR3 length: 13 residues. Germline V gives CDR1 SGHNT, CDR2 YYREEE (reference sequence). CDR3 DNA sequence: TGTGCCAGCAGCTCCCCTGAGGGCACTGAAGCTTTCTTT. Amino acid sequence: CASSSPEGTEAFF. Combining the CDR3 with reference TRBV5-4 and TRBJ1-1 gives the whole variable domain ETGVTQSPTHLIKTRGQQVTLRCSSQSGHNTVSWYQQALGQGPQFIFQYYREEENGRGNFPPRFSGLQFPNYSSELNVNALELDDSALYLCASSSPEGTEAFFGQGTRLTVV.

The V and J genes are TRBV4-1 and TRBJ2-7, with D perhaps TRBD1 (6 bases). CDR1 is MGHRA, CDR2 YSYEKL, per germline. With 0 bases removed from V and 4 bases from J, the gap between germline ends came to 16 bases. The CDR3 is 16 amino acids. CDR3 in amino acids: CASSQERQGNIYEQYF. CDR3 nucleotide sequence: TGCGCCAGCAGCCAAGAGCGGCAGGGGAACATTTACGAGCAGTACTTC.

The chain has TRBV19 and TRBJ2-7, with 8 bases matching TRBD2. Trimming cost V 4 bases and J 0 bases; bases outside gene matches: 2. This CDR3 has 14 residues. Per the germline V gene, CDR1 is LNHDA and CDR2 is SQIVND (reference sequence). The CDR3 is CASSTGTSSYEQYF. CDR3 coding DNA: TGTGCCAGTAGTACCGGGACTAGCTCCTACGAGCAGTACTTC.

The chain recombines TRBV2 with TRBJ2-3, with 11 bases fitting TRBD2. The CDR3 contains 15 residues. J lost 6 bases, V lost 6 bases, and 8 bases had no gene match. CDR1 is SNHLY, CDR2 FYNNEI, per germline. CDR3 in amino acids: CASRVAGGVWDTQYF. CDR3 DNA sequence: TGTGCCAGCAGAGTAGCGGGGGGGGTGTGGGATACGCAGTATTTT.

The chain recombines TRBV19 with TRBJ1-1; D call uncertain. V was cut by 10 bases and J by 7 bases, with 22 bases left in between. CDR1 is LNHDA and CDR2 is SQIVND in the germline V gene (reference sequence). The CDR3 runs 14 residues. The CDR3 region is CATRSFLENGEAFF. CDR3 in DNA: TGTGCCACCCGCTCCTTCCTAGAGAACGGTGAAGCTTTCTTT.

The gene calls are TRBV5-8 and TRBJ1-2, with unresolved D. V was trimmed by 4 bases and J by 13 bases, leaving 8 bases between them. The germline V gene has CDR1 SGHTS and CDR2 YDEGEE. This CDR3 is built from 9 residues. In nucleotides, the CDR3 is TGTGCCAGCAGCCAAACCGGCACCTTC. Translated: CASSQTGTF. The full variable domain, rest sourced from reference TRBV5-8 and TRBJ1-2, is EAGVTQSPTHLIKTRGQQATLRCSPISGHTSVYWYQQALGLGLQFLLWYDEGEERNRGNFPPRFSGRQFPNYSSELNVNALELEDSALYLCASSQTGTFGSGTRLTVV.

The chain employs TRBV6-5 and TRBJ1-2; D gene uncertain. The CDR3 spans 12 residues. Between the trimmed V and J ends, which lost 5 bases and 8 bases, there was a span of 12 bases. Per the germline V gene, CDR1 is MNHEY and CDR2 is SVGAGI. CDR3 in DNA: TGTGCCAGCAGTGCCCGGGGTGGAGGCTACACCTTC. Protein product: CASSARGGGYTF.

J is TRBJ1-5 and V is TRBV7-2; 9 bases align to TRBD1. With V trimmed by 3 bases and J by 1 base, 4 bases remained unmatched. CDR3 size: 16 residues. Germline assignment: CDR1 SGHTA and CDR2 FQGNSA. Here the CDR3 reads CASSLNRGLSNQPQHF. CDR3 sequence (DNA): TGTGCCAGCAGCTTGAACAGGGGGCTCAGCAATCAGCCCCAGCATTTT.

The chain has TRBV19 and TRBJ1-1, with unresolved D. This CDR3 has 16 amino acids. V was trimmed by 3 bases and J by 1 base, leaving 15 bases between them. In germline, CDR1 is LNHDA, CDR2 SQIVND (reference sequence). CDR3: CASSIRAQSGNTEAFF. The CDR3 DNA is TGTGCCAGTAGTATCCGGGCCCAGAGCGGGAACACTGAAGCTTTCTTT.

This chain uses TRBV18 with TRBJ1-4; D is undetermined. CDR3 length: 14 residues. CDR1 KGHSH and CDR2 LQKENI come from the germline V gene. V shed 3 bases and J shed 10 bases, with 15 bases lying between them. CDR3 in DNA: TGTGCCAGCTCACCCGATACGGCCCAGGCAAAACTGTTTTTT. The encoded protein is CASSPDTAQAKLFF.

This chain uses TRBV18 with TRBJ2-1, with a weak D call TRBD2 (5 bases). CDR1 is KGHSH, CDR2 LQKENI, per germline. There are 15 residues in the CDR3. V was shortened by 3 bases and J by 0 bases, with 9 bases between the two germline ends. CDR3 nucleotide sequence: TGTGCCAGCTCACCCGTTGGGAGCTCCTACAATGAGCAGTTCTTC. This sequence encodes CASSPVGSSYNEQFF. The full variable domain, in which reference TRBV18 and TRBJ2-1 provide the parts outside the CDR3, is NAGVMQNPRHLVRRRGQEARLRCSPMKGHSHVYWYRQLPEEGLKFMVYLQKENIIDESGMPKERFSAEFPKEGPSILRIQQVVRGDSAAYFCASSPVGSSYNEQFFGPGTRLTVL.

V gene TRBV10-3 combines with J gene TRBJ2-1, with TRBD2 matching 11 bases. CDR1 and CDR2 (germline): ENHRY, SYGVKD. Trimming removed 10 bases from V and 6 bases from J; junction bases left unmatched: 8. This CDR3 comprises 14 residues. CDR3 DNA: TGTGCCAGCTTAGCGGGGGGGCTTTCCAATGAGCAGTTCTTC. This translates into CASLAGGLSNEQFF.

The CDR3 is CASSPTGINEKLFF. The CDR3 DNA follows: TGTGCCAGCAGCCCAACGGGAATTAATGAAAAACTGTTTTTT. The gene calls are TRBV2 and TRBJ1-4; no clear D. V was shortened by 6 bases and J by 4 bases, with 12 bases between the two germline ends. The CDR3 contains 14 residues. Germline V gene lookup returns CDR1 SNHLY and CDR2 FYNNEI.

The chain links TRBV5-6 to TRBJ2-3; 11 bases agree with TRBD1. Germline CDR1 is SGHDT and CDR2 is YYEEEE. Trimming removed 4 bases from V and 2 bases from J; junction bases left unmatched: 6. The CDR3 is made up of 16 amino acids. The CDR3 here is CASSAGQGASTDTQYF. In DNA, the CDR3 is TGTGCCAGCAGCGCAGGACAGGGGGCATCCACAGATACGCAGTATTTT.

The genes are TRBV19 and TRBJ2-3; no firm D call. Per the germline V gene, CDR1 is LNHDA and CDR2 is SQIVND (reference sequence). The CDR3 length is 12 residues. The ends were cut back, 3 bases at V and 5 bases at J, with 6 bases in the middle. CDR3 in DNA: TGTGCCAGTAGTATCCCGTTAGATACGCAGTATTTT. This codes for CASSIPLDTQYF.

The J gene is TRBJ1-5, the V gene TRBV5-1; D not certain. V was pared by 0 bases and J by 0 bases, with 7 bases between. The germline V gene has CDR1 SGHRS and CDR2 YFSETQ. The CDR3 covers 15 residues. CDR3 loop: CASSLDGYSNQPQHF. CDR3 DNA sequence: TGCGCCAGCAGCTTGGACGGGTATAGCAATCAGCCCCAGCATTTT.

The V and J genes are TRBV6-1 and TRBJ1-3; D call uncertain. Trimming pared 6 bases from V and 0 bases from J, leaving 9 bases between. Germline assignment: CDR1 MNHNS and CDR2 SASEGT. The CDR3 runs 14 residues. The CDR3 DNA sequence: TGTGCCAGCAGAGAGGGAGGCTCTGGAAACACCATATATTTT. Protein sequence: CASREGGSGNTIYF.

This sequence joins TRBV6-6 and TRBJ2-5; 7 nucleotides align to TRBD2. There are 15 residues in the CDR3. The V segment lost 6 bases and the J segment 5 bases; nucleotides outside the gene matches: 12. Germline CDR1 MNHNY, CDR2 SVGAGI (reference sequence). The CDR3 reads CASRRAGRSAETQYF. In nucleotides, the CDR3 is TGTGCCAGCAGGCGAGCGGGGCGTTCTGCGGAGACCCAGTACTTC.

A single count supports this clone. This chain connects TRBV4-1 to TRBJ1-2; D remains ambiguous. With 1 base removed from V and 8 bases from J, the gap between germline ends came to 11 bases. Germline values: CDR1 MGHRA, CDR2 YSYEKL. This CDR3 has 13 amino acids. CDR3 DNA sequence: TGCGCCAGCAGCCAAGTAGTCGGGGTCGGCTACACCTTC. This translates into CASSQVVGVGYTF.

A word on this clone: The identical CDR3 is also encoded by other nucleotide sequences in the sample. The V call is TRBV6-4, the J call TRBJ2-3; 8 bases line up with TRBD2. Germline lookup yields CDR1 MRHNA and CDR2 SNTAGT. V was clipped by 0 bases and J by 1 base; unmatched bases: 0. The CDR3 length is 15 residues. The CDR3 DNA is TGTGCCAGCAGTGACTCTAGCGGGGGCACAGATACGCAGTATTTT. As protein: CASSDSSGGTDTQYF.

The rearrangement links TRBV7-8 to TRBJ2-3; the D gene is possibly TRBD1 (6 bases). Germline CDR1 reads SGHVS; CDR2 reads FQNEAQ. The CDR3 contains 14 residues. Deletions cut 1 base from V and 2 bases from J, with 7 bases between. CDR3 protein: CASSLVGATDTQYF. DNA of the CDR3: TGTGCCAGCAGCTTAGTGGGGGCCACAGATACGCAGTATTTT.

This sequence joins TRBV2 and TRBJ1-6; D ambiguous. Germline lookup yields CDR1 SNHLY and CDR2 FYNNEI. The length of the CDR3 is 14 residues. The V and J ends lost 5 bases and 8 bases respectively, with 13 bases between them. CDR3: CASSPTRNDSPLHF. The CDR3 DNA reads as TGTGCCAGCAGTCCGACAAGGAATGATTCACCCCTCCACTTT.

This chain joins TRBV6-5 and TRBJ2-1; D is perhaps TRBD1 (5 bases). This CDR3 region has 13 residues. The V end was cut by 2 bases, the J end by 8 bases, with 10 bases between. Germline V CDR1 and CDR2: MNHEY, SVGAGI. CDR3 DNA sequence: TGTGCCAGCAGTTACGATAGGGGCTATGAGCAGTTCTTC. Its translation is CASSYDRGYEQFF.

In DNA form, the CDR3 reads TGTGCCAGCTCACCACCGTTCAGGGGATCCGATACGCAGTATTTT. Its translation is CASSPPFRGSDTQYF. This chain connects TRBV18 to TRBJ2-3; D is perhaps TRBD1 (6 bases). V was clipped by 0 bases and J by 6 bases, with 13 bases between them. The germline CDR1 and CDR2 sequences are KGHSH and LQKENI. This CDR3 has 15 amino acids.

CDR3 nucleotides: TGCGCCAGCAGCCAGGCTTTCCAAGAGACCCAGTACTTC. Translating it yields CASSQAFQETQYF. This sequence joins TRBV4-3 and TRBJ2-5; D gene ambiguous. CDR3 length: 13 residues. V lost 3 bases, J lost 1 base, and 6 bases lay in between. Germline V gives CDR1 LGHNA, CDR2 YSLEER.

This clone has just one count. The chain uses TRBV27 and TRBJ2-1; a possible D gene is TRBD1 (6 bases). The germline gives CDR1 MNHEY, CDR2 SMNVEV (reference sequence). Between the trimmed V and J ends, which lost 5 bases and 5 bases, there was a span of 16 bases. The CDR3 has 15 residues. The CDR3 loop is CASSLRRQANNEQFF. The CDR3 nucleotides read TGTGCCAGCAGTCTCCGCAGACAGGCTAACAATGAGCAGTTCTTC.

This rearrangement joins TRBV2 to TRBJ1-3, with D uncertain. V shed 2 bases and J shed 4 bases, with 6 bases lying between them. Germline CDR1 is SNHLY and CDR2 is FYNNEI. The CDR3 is 13 amino acids. This CDR3 reads CASSEKSGNTIYF. Written as DNA, the CDR3 is TGTGCCAGCAGTGAAAAATCGGGAAACACCATATATTTT.